The rows below give T cell receptor beta chains drawn from one sample of a study of blood T cell repertoires in COVID-19. Clones were sequenced by immunoSEQ multiplex PCR, and TCRdb holds only the in-frame ones, with some missing. The repertoire holds 250,000 or so clones, with about 91% as singletons. The specimen was PBMCs or T cells enriched from blood (not recorded which). Every receptor here comes from a woman aged 30 to 39 with acute COVID-19. Both conserved end residues are trimmed from each CDR3. Each record gives: J gene, V gene, CDR3 protein.

>TRBJ2-2|TRBV18
ASSPYEANTGELF
>TRBJ1-1|TRBV7-9
ASTVRTEAF
>TRBJ1-5|TRBV7-8
ASSFRKLGQPNQPQH
>TRBJ1-4|TRBV4-1
ASSQAGDRTNEKLF
>TRBJ1-1|TRBV7-9
ASSPGTANTEAF
>TRBJ1-6|TRBV5-1
ASSIQYSSYNSPLH
>TRBJ2-2|TRBV4-3
ASSQSRGAGELF
>TRBJ1-2|TRBV18
ASSPGTGEGYGYT
>TRBJ1-1|TRBV6-1
ASSDPYRGPNTEAF
>TRBJ1-1|TRBV7-9
ASERSMNTEAF
>TRBJ1-2|TRBV6-5
ASSYSKGDAYYGYT
>TRBJ1-1|TRBV21-1
ASSKVPPGGKDTEAF
>TRBJ1-5|TRBV5-8
ASSLTGGSQPQH
>TRBJ2-2|TRBV12-3/TRBV12-4
ASGVRWGELF
>TRBJ2-4|TRBV7-2
ASSLGGLETEENIQY
>TRBJ2-2|TRBV25-1
ASSEGPGGSDTGELF
>TRBJ1-5|TRBV7-2
ASSLGRGAFQPQH
>TRBJ1-1|TRBV7-9
ATRGEKAF
>TRBJ1-1|TRBV5-5
ASSFFRGNTEAF
>TRBJ2-1|TRBV7-9
ASRTGRTSGHNEQF
>TRBJ2-1|TRBV7-8
ASSLRLAGRAAF
>TRBJ2-7|TRBV13
ASKTSDSYEQY